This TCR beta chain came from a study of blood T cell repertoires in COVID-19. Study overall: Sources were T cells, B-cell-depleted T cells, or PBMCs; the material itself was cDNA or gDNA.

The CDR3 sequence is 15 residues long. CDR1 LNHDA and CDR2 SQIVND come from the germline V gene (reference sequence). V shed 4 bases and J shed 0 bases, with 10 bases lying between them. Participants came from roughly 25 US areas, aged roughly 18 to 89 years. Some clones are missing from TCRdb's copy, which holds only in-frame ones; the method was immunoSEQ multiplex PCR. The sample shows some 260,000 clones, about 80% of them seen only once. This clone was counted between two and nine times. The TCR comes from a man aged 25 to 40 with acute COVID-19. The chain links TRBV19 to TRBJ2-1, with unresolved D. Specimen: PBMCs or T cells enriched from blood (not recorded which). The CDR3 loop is CASSSSRSSYNEQFF. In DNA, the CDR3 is TGTGCCAGTAGTAGTTCCCGGAGCTCCTACAATGAGCAGTTCTTC.